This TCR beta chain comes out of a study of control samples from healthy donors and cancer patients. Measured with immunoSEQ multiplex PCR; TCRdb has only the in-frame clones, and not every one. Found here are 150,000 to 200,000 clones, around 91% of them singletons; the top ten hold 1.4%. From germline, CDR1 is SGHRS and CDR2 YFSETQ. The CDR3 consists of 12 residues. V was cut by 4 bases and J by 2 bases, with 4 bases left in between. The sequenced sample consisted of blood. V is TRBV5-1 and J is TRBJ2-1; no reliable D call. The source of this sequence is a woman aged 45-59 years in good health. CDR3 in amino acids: CASSPTYNEQFF. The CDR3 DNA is TGCGCCAGCAGCCCGACCTACAATGAGCAGTTCTTC.